The present TCR beta chain was sequenced within a study of blood T cell repertoires in COVID-19. This clone was seen a few times. Trimming took 0 bases from V and 2 from J; bases not matched to a gene: 5. The germline CDR1 and CDR2 sequences are SGDLS and YYNGEE. This CDR3 has 16 residues. Only in-frame clones appear in the TCRdb table, and some are missing; sequencing was by immunoSEQ multiplex PCR. In the table there are some 420,000 clones, over 75% of which are singletons. This study enrolled people aged 18 to 89 from about two dozen US geographic areas. Two consecutive negative NP/OP PCR tests, clearance, or resolved symptoms defined Cohort 3 recovery.

What was sequenced was PBMCs or T cells enriched from blood (not recorded which). This clonotype originated in a man in his thirties or forties who had recovered from COVID-19. The rearrangement links TRBV9 to TRBJ2-3, with 8 bases matching TRBD2. The CDR3 reads CASSVAGGLVTDTQYF. In DNA, the CDR3 is TGTGCCAGCAGCGTAGCGGGAGGGCTTGTCACAGATACGCAGTATTTT.